The 29 T cell receptor beta chains listed next were all sequenced from one sample in a study of T cells in Graves' hyperthyroidism and ophthalmopathy. RNA transcripts provided the source from which TCR beta CDR3 regions were amplified. Researchers ran a first-round RT-PCR on the TCR CDR3 using the HTBI primer set. TCRdb re-called the multiplex PCR reads through MiXCR, storing one row per CDR3 protein. The sample yields roughly 400,000 distinct CDR3 sequences, 20% to 25% seen once. Sequencing used blood. The receptors come from a man over 45 with Graves' hyperthyroidism.

This clonotype was counted only a few times. The chain joins TRBV12-3 or TRBV12-4 to TRBJ2-1; D remains ambiguous. Deletions cut 5 bases from V and 9 bases from J, with 8 bases between. The CDR3 extends over 11 amino acids. The CDR3 coding sequence is TGTGCCAGCAGTCCGCTCGGTGAGCAGTTCTTC. It yields the protein CASSPLGEQFF.

The rearrangement joins TRBV7-2 to TRBJ2-1; 8 nucleotides match TRBD1. This CDR3 is 18 amino acids long. After removal of 1 base from V and 2 bases from J, the junction contained 10 bases not matched to a gene. Germline V gene data show CDR1 as SGHTA and CDR2 as FQGNSA. CDR3 region: CASSLGPGQASPYNEQFF. CDR3 bases: TGTGCCAGCAGCTTAGGACCGGGACAGGCGAGCCCCTACAATGAGCAGTTCTTC.

This clonotype was counted a few times. The chain is built from TRBV4-2 and TRBJ2-1; D gene unclear. Germline V lookup: CDR1 LGHNA, CDR2 YNFKEQ. V gave up 1 base and J gave up 1 base, with 14 bases separating them. The CDR3 length is 17 residues. The CDR3 DNA sequence: TGTGCCAGCAGCCAAGTAGATTCCCTGGATTCCTACAATGAGCAGTTCTTC. Its protein is CASSQVDSLDSYNEQFF.

This clonotype was seen only a few times. V usage is TRBV29-1 and J usage is TRBJ2-3; 11 bases line up with TRBD2. The CDR3 totals 13 residues. Germline CDR1 is SQVTM and CDR2 is ANQGSEA. Trimming removed 4 bases from V and 5 bases from J; junction bases left unmatched: 2. Here the CDR3 DNA reads TGCAGCGTTGCCGGACTAGCGGGAGATACGCAGTATTTT. Amino acid sequence: CSVAGLAGDTQYF.

The chain employs TRBV11-2 and TRBJ2-7; D gene uncertain. The germline gives CDR1 SGHAT, CDR2 FQNNGV. CDR3 size: 16 residues. Trimming left V 5 bases short and J 1 base short, with 18 bases between. In nucleotides, the CDR3 is TGTGCCAGCAGCCCCACGTTGGGCAGGTCTTCCTACGAGCAGTACTTC. The encoded protein is CASSPTLGRSSYEQYF.

The gene calls are TRBV25-1 and TRBJ2-5, with TRBD1 identical over 8 bases. The CDR3 contains 15 residues. Per germline, CDR1 MGHDK and CDR2 SYGVNS. V lost 2 bases, J lost 5 bases, and 7 bases stayed unmatched. This CDR3 reads CASSEPQGAWETQYF. CDR3 DNA: TGTGCCAGCAGTGAACCCCAGGGGGCTTGGGAGACCCAGTACTTC.

This clonotype was detected only a few times. The V call is TRBV27, the J call TRBJ2-1; maybe TRBD2 (5 bases). CDR3 length: 15 amino acids. Trimming shortened V by 3 bases and J by 8 bases, and 17 bases separated the two germline ends. CDR1 is MNHEY, CDR2 SMNVEV, per germline (reference sequence). The CDR3 is CASSFSMRAAYEQFF. The CDR3 coding sequence is TGTGCCAGCAGTTTCTCTATGAGGGCCGCCTATGAGCAGTTCTTC.

This clonotype has at least ten counts. The chain uses TRBV12-3 or TRBV12-4 and TRBJ2-3, with TRBD2 matching 8 bases. With V trimmed by 10 bases and J by 7 bases, 10 bases remained unmatched. The CDR3 totals 13 residues. The CDR3 sequence is CATRGSGIHTQYF. In nucleotides, the CDR3 is TGTGCCACCCGGGGTAGCGGGATACATACGCAGTATTTT.

The CDR3 spells CSAKKPLAGESGEQYF. In DNA, the CDR3 is TGCAGTGCCAAAAAACCACTAGCGGGGGAGTCGGGGGAGCAGTACTTC. V is TRBV20-1 and J is TRBJ2-7; TRBD2 matches at 11 bases. This CDR3 comprises 16 residues. From germline, CDR1 is DFQATT and CDR2 SNEGSKA (reference sequence). The V segment lost 6 bases and the J segment 7 bases; nucleotides outside the gene matches: 17.

The table lists this clonotype with many counts. CDR3 in amino acids: CASSTTSAGGSDTQYF. CDR3 in DNA: TGTGCCAGCAGCACGACCTCGGCGGGAGGGTCAGATACGCAGTATTTT. The gene calls are TRBV3-1 and TRBJ2-3, with 9 bases matching TRBD2. This CDR3 has 16 amino acids. The V segment lost 5 bases and the J segment 4 bases; nucleotides outside the gene matches: 10. Germline-derived CDR1 and CDR2 are LGHDT and YNNKEL (reference sequence).

This clonotype came up many times. This chain joins TRBV7-6 and TRBJ2-5, with D hard to call. The germline V gene has CDR1 SGHVS and CDR2 FNYEAQ. This CDR3 has 16 amino acids. The ends were cut back, 5 bases at V and 1 base at J, with 17 bases in the middle. The CDR3 DNA sequence: TGTGCCAGCAGCCCTCCTCCCGGAAGTTTCCAAGAGACCCAGTACTTC. Translated, it gives CASSPPPGSFQETQYF.

Only a few counts were recorded for this clonotype. This rearrangement joins TRBV12-3 or TRBV12-4 to TRBJ2-5; 14 nucleotides align to TRBD2. The V segment lost 5 bases and the J segment 5 bases; nucleotides outside the gene matches: 10. The CDR3 extends over 17 amino acids. CDR3 region: CASSPSPGLAGEETQYF. CDR3 coding DNA: TGTGCCAGCAGTCCTTCCCCGGGACTAGCGGGAGAGGAGACCCAGTACTTC.

This clonotype came up many times. The rearrangement links TRBV6-1 to TRBJ2-1, with 9 bases that match TRBD2. This CDR3 spans 14 amino acids. Unmatched junction bases numbered 4, after V lost 7 bases and J lost 3 bases. Germline values: CDR1 MNHNS, CDR2 SASEGT. CDR3 coding DNA: TGTGCCAGCACCCCTAGCGGGAACTACAATGAGCAGTTCTTC. Translated, it gives CASTPSGNYNEQFF.

The chain is built from TRBV19 and TRBJ1-2, with 11 bases lining up with TRBD1. V lost 6 bases, J lost 7 bases, and 4 bases stayed unmatched. This CDR3 is 13 amino acids long. Germline assignment: CDR1 LNHDA and CDR2 SQIVND (reference sequence). CDR3 sequence (DNA): TGTGCCAGTAGCACGGGACAGGGGGGTGGCTACACCTTC. This sequence encodes CASSTGQGGGYTF.

This clonotype showed up many times. The CDR3 coding sequence is TGTGCCAGCTCACAGGGGGCTGCTGAAAAACTGTTTTTT. Encoded protein: CASSQGAAEKLFF. The chain links TRBV18 to TRBJ1-4; 7 bases line up with TRBD1. The CDR3 has 13 amino acids. V was clipped by 4 bases and J by 7 bases; unmatched bases: 3. CDR1 and CDR2 from the germline V gene are KGHSH and LQKENI.

This chain links TRBV28 with TRBJ2-2; D is undetermined. CDR3 length equals 16 residues. CDR1 and CDR2 from the germline V gene are MDHEN and SYDVKM. V was pared by 3 bases and J by 5 bases, with 16 bases between. The CDR3 reads CASSLADRIKTGELFF. CDR3 DNA: TGTGCCAGCAGTTTGGCAGATCGGATCAAAACCGGGGAGCTGTTTTTT.

This clonotype was seen repeatedly, ten times or more. The chain links TRBV2 to TRBJ2-5; TRBD2 matches 13 bases. The J segment lost 2 bases and the V segment lost 4 bases, leaving 1 base of the junction unmatched. Germline CDR1 reads SNHLY; CDR2 reads FYNNEI. The CDR3 extends over 15 amino acids. CDR3 residues: CASSGTSGRQETQYF. In DNA form, the CDR3 reads TGTGCCAGCAGTGGGACTAGCGGGAGACAAGAGACCCAGTACTTC.

This clonotype has more than one count but fewer than ten. This chain joins TRBV28 and TRBJ2-7, with 10 bases matching TRBD1. CDR1 and CDR2 (germline): MDHEN, SYDVKM. This CDR3 has 11 amino acids. The V segment lost 10 bases and the J segment 5 bases; nucleotides outside the gene matches: 2. The CDR3 loop is CAKGQGDEQYF. The CDR3 coding sequence is TGTGCCAAAGGACAGGGGGACGAGCAGTACTTC.

At least ten counts were recorded for this clonotype. V usage is TRBV20-1 and J usage is TRBJ2-5, with a possible D match to TRBD2 (6 bases). The CDR3 totals 16 residues. Germline-derived CDR1 and CDR2 are DFQATT and SNEGSKA (reference sequence). V lost 6 bases to trimming and J lost 0 bases, with 20 bases between them. CDR3 nucleotide sequence: TGCAGTGCCACGAAACCGTTGGCGGGGTACCAAGAGACCCAGTACTTC. Residues: CSATKPLAGYQETQYF.

Many counts were recorded for this clonotype. The J gene is TRBJ2-1, the V gene TRBV28; tentative D call: TRBD2 (6 bases). The V end was cut by 4 bases, the J end by 1 base, with 11 bases between. CDR1 and CDR2 (germline): MDHEN, SYDVKM. The CDR3 contains 15 residues. The CDR3 loop reads CASSSWGVSYNEQFF. In nucleotides, the CDR3 is TGTGCCAGCAGTTCGTGGGGGGTATCCTACAATGAGCAGTTCTTC.

With respect to this clonotype: The limits of the CDR3 on the DNA are not certain, so only TCRdb's listed CDR3 is given. The chain is built from TRBV7-2 and TRBJ2-7; TRBD1, as called in the table, went unchecked against the DNA. Germline loops: CDR1 SGHTA, CDR2 FQGNSA. Termini included, the CDR3 measures 22 amino acids. CDR3: CASSFYICSARDGGRGPYEQYF.

The chain combines TRBV11-2 with TRBJ2-1; 12 bases fit TRBD2. CDR3 size: 13 residues. In germline, CDR1 is SGHAT, CDR2 FQNNGV. J gave up 15 bases and V 4 bases, and 7 bases lay outside the gene matches. This CDR3 is CASSSELAGGWFF. CDR3 nucleotides: TGTGCCAGCAGCTCGGAACTAGCGGGAGGCTGGTTCTTC.

This clonotype was seen more than once but under ten times. V usage is TRBV28 and J usage is TRBJ1-2, with a weak D call TRBD1 (5 bases). The V end lost 5 bases, the J end lost 4 bases, and 11 bases lay between the germline ends. The CDR3 runs to 13 residues. Germline CDR1 reads MDHEN; CDR2 reads SYDVKM. The CDR3 spells CASSTGPLYGYTF. CDR3 in DNA: TGTGCCAGCAGTACGGGACCGCTCTATGGCTACACCTTC.

This clonotype turned up a few times. The rearrangement links TRBV29-1 to TRBJ2-5; 9 bases are shared with TRBD1. V lost 4 bases and J lost 4; bases outside the gene matches: 4. The CDR3 is 13 residues long. Germline V lookup: CDR1 SQVTM, CDR2 ANQGSEA. CDR3 nucleotides: TGCAGCGTTGTAACAGGGGGCCGAGAGACCCAGTACTTC. It encodes CSVVTGGRETQYF.

There are a few counts of this clonotype. The chain combines TRBV24-1 with TRBJ2-5, with TRBD1 matching over 8 bases. The germline gives CDR1 KGHDR, CDR2 SFDVKD. V was clipped by 9 bases and J by 4 bases; unmatched bases: 9. This CDR3 spans 14 amino acids. CDR3 region: CATSEGRGRETQYF. CDR3 bases: TGTGCCACCTCTGAGGGCAGGGGGCGAGAGACCCAGTACTTC.

This chain links TRBV19 with TRBJ1-2, with D hard to call. V was cut by 3 bases and J by 7 bases, with 12 bases left in between. This CDR3 has 13 amino acids. Germline lookup yields CDR1 LNHDA and CDR2 SQIVND (reference sequence). CDR3 sequence (DNA): TGTGCCAGTAGTATCGTGAATTCCGGTGGCTACACCTTC. Amino acids: CASSIVNSGGYTF. Supplemented by reference TRBV19 and TRBJ1-2, the full variable domain reads DGGITQSPKYLFRKEGQNVTLSCEQNLNHDAMYWYRQDPGQGLRLIYYSQIVNDFQKGDIAEGYSVSREKKESFPLTVTSAQKNPTAFYLCASSIVNSGGYTFGSGTRLTVV.

The J gene is TRBJ1-6, the V gene TRBV7-2, with 10 bases matching TRBD1. Per the germline V gene, CDR1 is SGHTA and CDR2 is FQGNSA. The CDR3 loop spans 15 amino acids. V lost 4 bases and J lost 6; bases outside the gene matches: 3. CDR3 residues: CASSSGTGVNSPLHF. CDR3 nucleotide sequence: TGTGCCAGCAGCTCGGGGACAGGGGTTAATTCACCCCTCCACTTT.

This chain uses TRBV29-1 with TRBJ2-1, with 11 bases lining up with TRBD2. Losses at the gene ends were 4 bases for V and 5 bases for J; bases not matched to a gene: 7. The CDR3 extends over 15 amino acids. CDR1 is SQVTM and CDR2 is ANQGSEA in the germline V gene. The CDR3 nucleotides are TGCAGCGTTGCGATGACTAGCGGGACGGACAATGAGCAGTTCTTC. As protein: CSVAMTSGTDNEQFF.

This clonotype was counted a few times. This CDR3 is CASSPDPHSETQYF. DNA for the CDR3: TGTGCCAGCTCGCCTGACCCCCACTCAGAGACCCAGTACTTC. J is TRBJ2-5 and V is TRBV7-3; D is undetermined. From germline, CDR1 is SGHTA and CDR2 FQGTGA. The CDR3 is 14 amino acids. Between the trimmed V and J ends, which lost 8 bases and 4 bases, there was a span of 17 bases.